Below are 10 T cell receptor beta chains sequenced from a single sample in a study of control samples from healthy donors and cancer patients. Using immunoSEQ multiplex PCR, the repertoire was profiled, and TCRdb retains in-frame clones only, with some absent. This table has 120,000 to 150,000 clones, approximately 92% appearing once. The sequencing input was blood. The receptors here all came from a man aged 25 to 40 in good health.

The V and J genes are TRBV7-2 and TRBJ1-6; D gene unclear. Per germline, CDR1 SGHTA and CDR2 FQGNSA. The CDR3 has 16 amino acids. V was shortened by 3 bases and J by 2 bases, with 11 bases between the two germline ends. The DNA of the CDR3 is TGTGCCAGCAGCTTTGCGGGAGACCCCTATAATTCACCCCTCCACTTT. This gives the protein CASSFAGDPYNSPLHF.

The V and J genes are TRBV11-3 and TRBJ2-5; D might be TRBD2 (6 bases). The CDR3 is made up of 15 amino acids. CDR1 and CDR2 from the germline V gene are SGHNT and YENEEA. Trimming stripped 4 bases from V and 5 bases from J, with 17 bases between. CDR3 coding DNA: TGTGCCAGCAGCTACGGACACCTCGGAGGGGAGACCCAGTACTTC. It yields the protein CASSYGHLGGETQYF.

This rearrangement joins TRBV2 to TRBJ1-2; 9 nucleotides line up with TRBD1. The J segment lost 4 bases and the V segment lost 4 bases, leaving 7 bases of the junction unmatched. Germline V CDR1 and CDR2: SNHLY, FYNNEI. The CDR3 runs 15 residues. In DNA, the CDR3 is TGTGCCAGCAGTGCCCGGGACAGGGTGGTCTATGGCTACACCTTC. Residues: CASSARDRVVYGYTF.

The V call is TRBV5-4, the J call TRBJ1-1; D not certain. The CDR3 runs 12 residues. V was clipped by 2 bases and J by 0 bases, with 2 bases between them. Germline CDR1 reads SGHNT; CDR2 reads YYREEE (reference sequence). The CDR3 region has the DNA TGTGCCAGCAGCTTCGTGAACACTGAAGCTTTCTTT. Amino acid sequence: CASSFVNTEAFF.

About this clone itself: Other DNA sequences in this specimen translate into the identical CDR3. This chain joins TRBV6-4 and TRBJ1-2, with TRBD1 identical over 11 bases. Germline V gene data show CDR1 as MRHNA and CDR2 as SNTAGT. CDR3 size: 16 residues. The trim removed 5 bases at V and 0 bases at J, leaving 5 bases unmatched. The CDR3 sequence is CASSLGTGGSNYGYTF. CDR3 sequence (DNA): TGTGCCAGCAGTCTAGGGACAGGGGGTTCTAACTATGGCTACACCTTC.

V usage is TRBV7-6 and J usage is TRBJ2-7, with 8 nucleotides matching TRBD2. Germline CDR1 reads SGHVS; CDR2 reads FNYEAQ. The CDR3 is 16 amino acids. The ends lost 1 base at V and 0 bases at J; junction bases unmatched: 5. The CDR3 bases are TGTGCCAGCAGCTTAGGTCCGGGGGGGTCCTCCTACGAGCAGTACTTC. It is translated as CASSLGPGGSSYEQYF. Drawing the rest from reference TRBV7-6 and TRBJ2-7, the complete variable domain is GAGVSQSPRYKVTKRGQDVALRCDPISGHVSLYWYRQALGQGPEFLTYFNYEAQQDKSGLPNDRFSAERPEGSISTLTIQRTEQRDSAMYRCASSLGPGGSSYEQYFGPGTRLTVT.

V usage is TRBV19 and J usage is TRBJ2-1; TRBD2 matches at 8 bases. Trimming removed 6 bases from V and 5 bases from J; junction bases left unmatched: 6. Germline lookup yields CDR1 LNHDA and CDR2 SQIVND (reference sequence). The CDR3 spans 14 residues. The CDR3 DNA follows: TGTGCCAGTAGCGTCGGGGGGGTAAACAATGAGCAGTTCTTC. Translating it yields CASSVGGVNNEQFF.

The J gene is TRBJ2-7, the V gene TRBV6-1; 9 nucleotides agree with TRBD1. Unmatched junction bases numbered 7, after V lost 3 bases and J lost 4 bases. The germline CDR1 and CDR2 sequences are MNHNS and SASEGT. This CDR3 is built from 15 residues. The CDR3 DNA sequence: TGTGCCAGCAGTGATCTGGACAGGGGATCGTACGAGCAGTACTTC. Translation: CASSDLDRGSYEQYF.

This chain uses TRBV7-9 with TRBJ2-1; no clear D gene. V lost 5 bases and J 6 bases, leaving 5 bases between the germline ends. CDR3 length equals 11 residues. The germline gives CDR1 SEHNR, CDR2 FQNEAQ (reference sequence). CDR3 in DNA: TGTGCCAGCAGCCCCTCCAATGAGCAGTTCTTC. As protein: CASSPSNEQFF.

This clone is a singleton in its sample. The V and J genes are TRBV7-2 and TRBJ2-7, with 10 nucleotides matching TRBD2. The CDR3 totals 15 residues. Germline V gene sequence: CDR1 SGHTA, CDR2 FQGNSA. J was trimmed by 3 bases and V by 5 bases; bases with no gene match: 7. CDR3 residues: CASSEGLATYYEQYF. In nucleotides, the CDR3 is TGTGCCAGCAGCGAGGGACTAGCGACTTACTACGAGCAGTACTTC.